This TCR beta chain was captured by sequencing in a study of CD8+ T cells in alopecia areata. The overall study: After 6 to 18 months of tofacitinib, follow-up continued 6 months off drug. Overall study results and limits: Scalp clonality dropped significantly under tofacitinib, as did expanded CD8+ top-100 clones. Patients displayed less clarity in TCR sharing than mice, a finding possibly related to HLA.

It was cDNA, reverse transcribed from extracted RNA, that served as the sequencing template. Produced via immunoSEQ multiplex PCR; TCRdb's table is partial and in-frame only. The data hold some 210,000 clones, with 66% observed a single time. Sample treatment: oral pan-JAK inhibitor, 5-10 mg twice daily. Collected material from alopecia areata patients comprised lesional scalp punch biopsies and peripheral blood. Looked up from germline, CDR1 is SGHVS and CDR2 is FQNEAQ. The V end was cut by 0 bases, the J end by 9 bases, with 3 bases between. The CDR3 sequence is 12 residues long. Comment on this clone: Its antigen is currently unknown.

This TCR was sampled from a human donor with alopecia areata. This chain uses TRBV7-8 with TRBJ1-6; D uncertain. This sample comprised CD4+ T cells sorted from blood, obtained around week 42, from a patient treated with tofacitinib. For the CDR3, the DNA is TGTGCCAGCAGCTTAGCCTTTTCACCCCTCCACTTT. Amino acid sequence: CASSLAFSPLHF. Combining the CDR3 with reference TRBV7-8 and TRBJ1-6 gives the whole variable domain GAGVSQSPRYKVAKRGQDVALRCDPISGHVSLFWYQQALGQGPEFLTYFQNEAQLDKSGLPSDRFFAERPEGSVSTLKIQRTQQEDSAVYLCASSLAFSPLHFGNGTRLTVT.